Shown below are 27 T cell receptor beta chains from a single sample sequenced in a study of blood T cell repertoires in COVID-19. The method was immunoSEQ multiplex PCR; TCRdb's version includes in-frame clones alone and lacks a portion of them. The sample includes roughly 250,000 clones, roughly 82% of them seen just once. The material sequenced was PBMCs or T cells enriched from blood (not recorded which). These receptor sequences come from a woman aged 50 to 65 who had recovered from COVID-19.

The V call is TRBV13, the J call TRBJ2-1; TRBD2 matches at 14 bases. The ends lost 2 bases at V and 7 bases at J; junction bases unmatched: 13. The CDR3 is made up of 19 amino acids. CDR1 and CDR2 (germline): PRHDT, FYEKMQ (reference sequence). This CDR3 is CASSLRAGRTSGGSNEQFF. DNA of the CDR3: TGTGCCAGCAGCTTAAGGGCCGGCCGGACTAGCGGGGGGAGTAATGAGCAGTTCTTC.

V is TRBV27 and J is TRBJ1-2; unclear D gene. The V gene lost 6 bases and the J gene lost 0 bases, with 14 bases spanning the gap. This CDR3 has 15 residues. Germline values: CDR1 MNHEY, CDR2 SMNVEV (reference sequence). CDR3 DNA sequence: TGTGCCAGCAGGGTACAAGAGGCACCTAACTATGGCTACACCTTC. Encoded protein: CASRVQEAPNYGYTF.

The rearrangement links TRBV6-5 to TRBJ1-3; D is perhaps TRBD1 (6 bases). CDR3 length equals 14 residues. V was trimmed by 9 bases and J by 2 bases, leaving 14 bases between them. Germline CDR1 is MNHEY and CDR2 is SVGAGI. The CDR3 bases are TGTGCCAGTCGGCGGGGGCCAGCTGGAAACACCATATATTTT. Translated, it gives CASRRGPAGNTIYF.

A few counts support this clone. The J gene is TRBJ1-2, the V gene TRBV6-5; 8 bases map to TRBD1. Trimming removed 5 bases from V and 4 bases from J; junction bases left unmatched: 6. The CDR3 has 14 amino acids. The germline CDR1 and CDR2 sequences are MNHEY and SVGAGI. Here the CDR3 reads CASSTGGRSYGYTF. The CDR3 region has the DNA TGTGCCAGCAGTACAGGGGGGCGAAGCTATGGCTACACCTTC.

The rearrangement uses TRBV19 and TRBJ2-1, with a tentative D call TRBD1 (6 bases). CDR3 length: 12 residues. V was cut by 9 bases and J by 10 bases, with 16 bases left in between. Germline V lookup: CDR1 LNHDA, CDR2 SQIVND (reference sequence). CDR3 coding DNA: TGTGCCAGCTCCGATAATAGGGGGGAGCAGTTCTTC. Its protein is CASSDNRGEQFF.

The chain combines TRBV24-1 with TRBJ2-1; the match to TRBD1 covers 9 bases. V lost 5 bases, J lost 8 bases, and 6 bases stayed unmatched. This CDR3 region has 14 residues. Looked up from germline, CDR1 is KGHDR and CDR2 is SFDVKD. CDR3 coding DNA: TGTGCCACCAGTGCCGGGGGACAGGGCGATGAGCAGTTCTTC. Its protein product is CATSAGGQGDEQFF.

This chain connects TRBV5-5 to TRBJ2-5; 10 nucleotides agree with TRBD1. This CDR3 has 16 residues. Germline V gene lookup returns CDR1 SGHKS and CDR2 YYEKEE (reference sequence). V lost 4 bases, J lost 5 bases, and 11 bases stayed unmatched. The CDR3 region is CASSGWDRGWKETQYF. The CDR3 DNA reads as TGTGCCAGCAGCGGGTGGGACAGGGGTTGGAAGGAGACCCAGTACTTC.

The genes are TRBV29-1 and TRBJ2-1, with TRBD2 matching over 11 bases. V lost 6 bases, J lost 2 bases, and 3 bases stayed unmatched. Germline CDR1 reads SQVTM; CDR2 reads ANQGSEA. The CDR3 spans 14 residues. CDR3 nucleotides: TGCAGCGTCGTAGCGGGGGGGACCTACAATGAGCAGTTCTTC. Translated: CSVVAGGTYNEQFF.

V and J are TRBV7-8 and TRBJ1-4; no reliable D call. The germline V and J ends were trimmed by 5 bases and 7 bases, with 8 bases remaining between them. The CDR3 contains 12 residues. The germline V gene encodes CDR1 SGHVS and CDR2 FQNEAQ. CDR3 loop: CASSPYGEKLFF. The CDR3 DNA reads TGTGCCAGCAGCCCCTACGGTGAAAAACTGTTTTTT.

This rearrangement joins TRBV5-5 to TRBJ1-1; no reliable D call. V was cut by 4 bases and J by 7 bases, with 17 bases left in between. The CDR3 runs to 14 residues. CDR1 is SGHKS, CDR2 YYEKEE, per germline (reference sequence). In DNA, the CDR3 is TGTGCCAGCAGCGTCGGGATACCCTATGGTGAAGCTTTCTTT. Translated: CASSVGIPYGEAFF. The complete variable domain, with remaining parts taken from reference TRBV5-5 and TRBJ1-1, reads DAGVTQSPTHLIKTRGQQVTLRCSPISGHKSVSWYQQVLGQGPQFIFQYYEKEERGRGNFPDRFSARQFPNYSSELNVNALLLGDSALYLCASSVGIPYGEAFFGQGTRLTVV.

The chain couples TRBV7-2 to TRBJ2-5, with a possible D match to TRBD2 (7 bases). CDR1 is SGHTA and CDR2 is FQGNSA in the germline V gene. CDR3 size: 14 residues. V lost 4 bases and J 5 bases, leaving 14 bases between the germline ends. The CDR3: CASSWGLAVETQYF. The DNA of the CDR3 is TGTGCCAGCAGCTGGGGGCTAGCGGTCGAGACCCAGTACTTC.

The chain joins TRBV7-9 to TRBJ1-6, with D uncertain. Germline lookup yields CDR1 SEHNR and CDR2 FQNEAQ (reference sequence). The V end lost 1 base, the J end lost 7 bases, and 11 bases lay between the germline ends. This CDR3 is built from 15 residues. The CDR3 loop reads CASSLVAGVNSPLHF. The CDR3, as DNA: TGTGCCAGCAGCTTAGTGGCAGGCGTCAATTCACCCCTCCACTTT.

The gene calls are TRBV24-1 and TRBJ2-1, with 9 bases lining up with TRBD2. V was pared by 1 base and J by 1 base, with 4 bases of the junction left unmatched. The CDR3 extends over 17 amino acids. The germline V gene has CDR1 KGHDR and CDR2 SFDVKD. In nucleotides, the CDR3 is TGTGCCACCAGTGATTTTTCGGCGGGAGGGTCCTACAATGAGCAGTTCTTC. This translates into CATSDFSAGGSYNEQFF.

This chain links TRBV27 with TRBJ1-1; TRBD1 matches 9 bases. Germline lookup yields CDR1 MNHEY and CDR2 SMNVEV (reference sequence). The V gene end was trimmed by 7 bases and the J gene end by 4 bases; junction bases not matched to a gene: 7. The CDR3 has 14 residues. DNA for the CDR3: TGTGCCAGCATCTCGGGACAGGGAGCCACTGAAGCTTTCTTT. This gives the protein CASISGQGATEAFF.

The table lists this clone with a count of one. The J gene is TRBJ2-3, the V gene TRBV4-3, with D possibly matching TRBD2 (5 bases). Germline CDR1 LGHNA, CDR2 YSLEER. The CDR3 spans 16 residues. The V end lost 0 bases, the J end lost 4 bases, and 14 bases lay between the germline ends. CDR3 nucleotide sequence: TGCGCCAGCAGCCAAGATGCGGGTTTAGTTCCAGATACGCAGTATTTT. Translating gives CASSQDAGLVPDTQYF.

The chain has TRBV11-3 and TRBJ2-1; 10 positions match TRBD2. The length of the CDR3 is 18 residues. Unmatched junction bases numbered 10, after V lost 1 base and J lost 4 bases. Per the germline V gene, CDR1 is SGHNT and CDR2 is YENEEA. DNA of the CDR3: TGTGCCAGCAGCTTAGGGCTCTTCACTAGCGGGGAATACAATGAGCAGTTCTTC. Protein sequence: CASSLGLFTSGEYNEQFF.

A word on this clone: Other DNA sequences in this sample translate to the same CDR3. The chain couples TRBV5-1 to TRBJ2-5; 7 nucleotides match TRBD2. The germline V gene has CDR1 SGHRS and CDR2 YFSETQ. J gave up 2 bases and V 4 bases, and 2 bases lay outside the gene matches. The CDR3 consists of 13 residues. CDR3 amino acids: CASSPGLQETQYF. The CDR3 coding sequence is TGCGCCAGCAGCCCGGGACTACAAGAGACCCAGTACTTC.

The V call is TRBV18, the J call TRBJ2-7, with D possibly being TRBD1 (5 bases). The V gene's germline CDR1 is KGHSH and CDR2 LQKENI. The CDR3 is 16 residues long. The V end lost 2 bases, the J end lost 2 bases, and 16 bases lay between the germline ends. CDR3 bases: TGTGCCAGCTCACCATTACCCCACAGGACCACCTACGAGCAGTACTTC. As protein: CASSPLPHRTTYEQYF.

The chain combines TRBV27 with TRBJ1-2; D remains unclear. Germline CDR1 is MNHEY and CDR2 is SMNVEV (reference sequence). With 6 bases removed from V and 6 bases from J, the gap between germline ends came to 17 bases. This CDR3 has 14 residues. CDR3 in amino acids: CASSRSPGYDGYTF. The DNA for the CDR3 is TGTGCCAGCAGCCGATCGCCGGGGTACGATGGCTACACCTTC.

The V gene is TRBV4-3, the J gene TRBJ2-1; 9 nucleotides line up with TRBD2. V was pared by 1 base and J by 4 bases, with 5 bases of the junction left unmatched. The CDR3 spans 16 residues. From germline, CDR1 is LGHNA and CDR2 YSLEER. The CDR3 is CASSQARLAEYNEQFF. CDR3 sequence (DNA): TGCGCCAGCAGCCAAGCCCGACTAGCGGAGTACAATGAGCAGTTCTTC.

The chain combines TRBV10-3 with TRBJ2-7; 8 bases fit TRBD2. Looked up from germline, CDR1 is ENHRY and CDR2 is SYGVKD. The CDR3 has 16 amino acids. The J segment lost 2 bases and the V segment lost 1 base, leaving 7 bases of the junction unmatched. DNA of the CDR3: TGTGCCATCAGTGAGTTTACTAGCGGACTTACCTACGAGCAGTACTTC. Translation gives CAISEFTSGLTYEQYF.

The V and J genes are TRBV7-8 and TRBJ2-6; the D gene is possibly TRBD2 (6 bases). The CDR3 has 19 amino acids. Trimming pared 2 bases from V and 0 bases from J, leaving 17 bases between. Germline-derived CDR1 and CDR2 are SGHVS and FQNEAQ. Here the CDR3 DNA reads TGTGCCAGCAGCTTAAGGTGGGGAGGAAAAACCTCTGGGGCCAACGTCCTGACTTTC. It codes for CASSLRWGGKTSGANVLTF.

This clone was seen a handful of times. The V gene is TRBV28, the J gene TRBJ1-2, with 10 bases matching TRBD1. Germline V gene lookup returns CDR1 MDHEN and CDR2 SYDVKM. V lost 8 bases, J lost 6 bases, and 9 bases stayed unmatched. The CDR3 sequence is 14 residues long. The CDR3 DNA sequence: TGTGCCAGCGGGACCTTAGGACAGGGGGATGGCTACACCTTC. Translation: CASGTLGQGDGYTF.

V gene TRBV19 combines with J gene TRBJ2-1; TRBD2 aligns across 13 bases. V lost 5 bases to trimming and J lost 7 bases; unmatched junction nucleotides: 8. This CDR3 has 16 residues. Germline CDR1 reads LNHDA; CDR2 reads SQIVND (reference sequence). The CDR3 DNA reads TGTGCCAGTAGTGGACTAGCGGGGGCTAAGGCAAATGAGCAGTTCTTC. This codes for CASSGLAGAKANEQFF.

The V and J genes are TRBV11-2 and TRBJ2-3; D may be TRBD2 (6 bases). Germline V lookup: CDR1 SGHAT, CDR2 FQNNGV. This CDR3 spans 15 amino acids. Trimming took 5 bases from V and 1 from J, leaving 13 bases between them. CDR3 sequence reads: CASSGLSYRTDTQYF. CDR3 in DNA: TGTGCCAGCAGCGGACTAAGCTACCGCACAGATACGCAGTATTTT.

The rearrangement joins TRBV23-1 to TRBJ1-2; D not resolved. TRBV23-1 is marked as an open reading frame, function uncertain. Trimming stripped 2 bases from V and 2 bases from J, with 12 bases between. CDR3 length: 15 residues. DNA for the CDR3: TGCGCCAGCAGTCAACTTATACCGGGGAACTATGGCTACACCTTC. This encodes CASSQLIPGNYGYTF.

The rearrangement uses TRBV4-1 and TRBJ1-1, with D uncertain. CDR1 is MGHRA and CDR2 is YSYEKL in the germline V gene. This CDR3 comprises 17 residues. V shed 1 base and J shed 0 bases, with 15 bases lying between them. The CDR3 nucleotides read TGCGCCAGCAGCCAAGGTTATCGGACTTATATGAACACTGAAGCTTTCTTT. It translates to CASSQGYRTYMNTEAFF.